What follows are 17 T cell receptor beta chains derived from one specimen sequenced in a study of cytomegalovirus exposure and HLA in healthy donors. 60 Vbeta and 13 Jbeta primers were used in PCR. Sequencing used immunoSEQ multiplex PCR; TCRdb keeps in-frame clones, though not all of them. The table shows over 75,000 clones, with approximately 81% occurring only once. Sequencing was performed on PBMCs. Receptor source: a male donor in good health and CMV-seropositive.

With respect to this clone: One end of the junction does not line up with germline, which may come from a read error. The chain employs TRBV5-1 and TRBJ2-2, with 9 bases matching TRBD2. CDR3 length: 17 residues. In germline, CDR1 is SGHRS, CDR2 YFSETQ. CDR3: CVSSLSGGTSNTGELFF. The CDR3 DNA reads as TGCGTCAGCAGCCTTAGCGGGGGTACCTCGAACACCGGGGAGCTGTTTTTT.

The chain combines TRBV4-1 with TRBJ1-5, with TRBD1 as a possible D gene (5 bases). Trimming took off 0 bases at V and 4 bases at J, with 10 bases between the two ends. CDR1 and CDR2 (germline): MGHRA, YSYEKL. The CDR3 has 15 amino acids. CDR3 loop: CASSQDVGRNQPQHF. The CDR3 nucleotides read TGCGCCAGCAGCCAAGATGTGGGGCGGAATCAGCCCCAGCATTTT.

This clone occurred a few times. This chain uses TRBV2 with TRBJ1-2; D unresolved. Germline assignment: CDR1 SNHLY and CDR2 FYNNEI. This CDR3 has 12 amino acids. V was shortened by 5 bases and J by 7 bases, with 11 bases between the two germline ends. CDR3 DNA: TGTGCCAGCAGTCTACGCGGTGCTGGCTACACCTTC. This encodes CASSLRGAGYTF.

In nucleotides, the CDR3 is TGTGCCAGCAGCCAAGATAATCAGGGGGCCTACGAGCAGTACTTC. Translating it yields CASSQDNQGAYEQYF. The V gene is TRBV4-2, the J gene TRBJ2-7; TRBD1 aligns across 7 bases. The length of the CDR3 is 15 residues. Germline V gene sequence: CDR1 LGHNA, CDR2 YNFKEQ. V shed 0 bases and J 2 bases; nucleotides not matched to a gene: 4.

This chain links TRBV6-5 with TRBJ1-1; 8 bases match TRBD1. J gave up 3 bases and V 6 bases, and 6 bases lay outside the gene matches. The CDR3 totals 14 residues. CDR1 is MNHEY, CDR2 SVGAGI, per germline. CDR3 coding DNA: TGTGCCAGCAGCTGGACAGGGTCGGACACTGAAGCTTTCTTT. It encodes CASSWTGSDTEAFF.

The rearrangement links TRBV5-1 to TRBJ2-5; 11 bases align to TRBD2. Germline-derived CDR1 and CDR2 are SGHRS and YFSETQ. Unmatched junction bases numbered 9, after V lost 4 bases and J lost 4 bases. The CDR3 sequence is 16 residues long. The CDR3 sequence is CASSPPIAGGRETQYF. The CDR3 region has the DNA TGCGCCAGCAGCCCCCCGATAGCGGGGGGGCGAGAGACCCAGTACTTC.

The chain couples TRBV30 to TRBJ1-1; tentative D call: TRBD1 (5 bases). In germline, CDR1 is GTSNPN, CDR2 SVGIG (reference sequence). CDR3 size: 14 residues. Trimming stripped 0 bases from V and 3 bases from J, with 11 bases between. The CDR3 nucleotides read TGTGCCTGGAGTGTGGGGCAGGGCGACACTGAAGCTTTCTTT. It is translated as CAWSVGQGDTEAFF. The full variable domain, rest sourced from reference TRBV30 and TRBJ1-1, is SQTIHQWPATLVQPVGSPLSLECTVEGTSNPNLYWYRQAAGRGLQLLFYSVGIGQISSEVPQNLSASRPQDRQFILSSKKLLLSDSGFYLCAWSVGQGDTEAFFGQGTRLTVV.

The rearrangement joins TRBV7-8 to TRBJ2-7, with D possibly being TRBD2 (5 bases). V shed 0 bases and J shed 0 bases, with 12 bases lying between them. This CDR3 comprises 16 residues. Germline assignment: CDR1 SGHVS and CDR2 FQNEAQ. The DNA of the CDR3 is TGTGCCAGCAGCTTAGCGGTCCGACTAAGCTCCTACGAGCAGTACTTC. Amino acid sequence: CASSLAVRLSSYEQYF.

J is TRBJ2-5 and V is TRBV19; D is uncertain. Germline-derived CDR1 and CDR2 are LNHDA and SQIVND (reference sequence). The CDR3 has 13 residues. V was cut by 5 bases and J by 5 bases, with 12 bases left in between. The CDR3 here is CASSPRPVETQYF. For the CDR3, the DNA is TGTGCCAGTAGTCCCCGCCCAGTCGAGACCCAGTACTTC.

The chain links TRBV5-1 to TRBJ2-2; a weak D match, TRBD1 (6 bases). Trimming took off 4 bases at V and 0 bases at J, with 13 bases between the two ends. Germline assignment: CDR1 SGHRS and CDR2 YFSETQ. The CDR3 totals 16 residues. CDR3 loop: CASSPGQRSNTGELFF. The CDR3 DNA is TGCGCCAGCAGCCCCGGACAGCGTTCGAACACCGGGGAGCTGTTTTTT.

V usage is TRBV7-6 and J usage is TRBJ1-1; tentative D call: TRBD1 (5 bases). The CDR3 has 14 amino acids. Trimming removed 4 bases at V and 1 base at J, with 10 bases between. Germline loops: CDR1 SGHVS, CDR2 FNYEAQ. CDR3 amino acids: CASSWGEGNTEAFF. The CDR3 DNA reads TGTGCCAGCAGCTGGGGGGAGGGGAACACTGAAGCTTTCTTT.

The V call is TRBV6-4, the J call TRBJ1-1; D is ambiguous. Trimming removed 7 bases from V and 0 bases from J, with 12 bases in between. The CDR3 consists of 14 residues. The germline V gene has CDR1 MRHNA and CDR2 SNTAGT. In DNA, the CDR3 is TGTGCCAGCAAAAGAGACGGAGTGAACACTGAAGCTTTCTTT. Protein: CASKRDGVNTEAFF.

V usage is TRBV5-1 and J usage is TRBJ2-3, with D tentatively TRBD2 (5 bases). CDR1 is SGHRS and CDR2 is YFSETQ in the germline V gene. V shed 5 bases and J shed 4 bases, with 14 bases lying between them. The CDR3 has 14 amino acids. DNA for the CDR3: TGCGCCAGCAGTTCCGGGCTAGCAGCAGATACGCAGTATTTT. This sequence encodes CASSSGLAADTQYF. The whole variable domain, remainder taken from reference TRBV5-1 and TRBJ2-3, is KAGVTQTPRYLIKTRGQQVTLSCSPISGHRSVSWYQQTPGQGLQFLFEYFSETQRNKGNFPGRFSGRQFSNSRSEMNVSTLELGDSALYLCASSSGLAADTQYFGPGTRLTVL.

J is TRBJ1-4 and V is TRBV7-2; D is perhaps TRBD1 (5 bases). Trimming removed 1 base at V and 8 bases at J, with 17 bases between. The CDR3 is made up of 16 amino acids. The germline V gene has CDR1 SGHTA and CDR2 FQGNSA. The CDR3 reads CASSLGPTGSGEKLFF. The CDR3 DNA is TGTGCCAGCAGCTTAGGCCCAACAGGATCGGGCGAAAAACTGTTTTTT.

CDR3 DNA: TGTGCCAGCAGAGAAGAGCAGGTGGCCTACGAGCAGTACTTC. The encoded protein is CASREEQVAYEQYF. The chain uses TRBV5-8 and TRBJ2-7, with D unclear. CDR1 and CDR2 (germline): SGHTS, YDEGEE. The CDR3 is 14 residues long. The ends were cut back, 5 bases at V and 2 bases at J, with 14 bases in the middle.

The rearrangement joins TRBV5-5 to TRBJ2-4, with 7 bases that match TRBD2. Germline V gene data show CDR1 as SGHKS and CDR2 as YYEKEE (reference sequence). CDR3 length: 17 amino acids. V lost 2 bases to trimming and J lost 0 bases; unmatched junction nucleotides: 8. CDR3 loop: CASSFRGEGVAKNIQYF. The DNA for the CDR3 is TGTGCCAGCAGCTTCCGGGGGGAGGGAGTAGCCAAAAACATTCAGTACTTC.

This clone was detected once. The chain carries TRBV27 and TRBJ1-5, with D possibly TRBD1 on 5 matching bases. Germline V gene lookup returns CDR1 MNHEY and CDR2 SMNVEV (reference sequence). The V and J ends lost 6 bases and 0 bases respectively, with 12 bases between them. CDR3 length: 15 amino acids. The CDR3 DNA reads TGTGCCAGCAGAGAAGGACAAGTTAGCAATCAGCCCCAGCATTTT. Its protein is CASREGQVSNQPQHF.